The 2 T cell receptor beta chains presented below share a single source sample, sequenced in a study of CD8+ T cells in alopecia areata. RNA extraction and reverse transcription yielded cDNA as sequencing template. The assay was immunoSEQ multiplex PCR, and TCRdb's table has in-frame clones only and misses some. This sample has hundreds of thousands of clones; around 62% occur once, and the top ten carry 0.45%. Sequenced material: CD4+ T cells sorted from blood, taken at week 0. Receptor source: a human donor with alopecia areata.

The chain uses TRBV29-1 and TRBJ2-7; 9 bases map to TRBD1. The V gene end was trimmed by 6 bases and the J gene end by 5 bases; junction bases not matched to a gene: 11. The CDR3 is 14 amino acids. Germline CDR1 and CDR2: SQVTM and ANQGSEA. The DNA for the CDR3 is TGCAGCGTCACAGGCTGGACAGGGGTCAACGAGCAGTACTTC. Protein product: CSVTGWTGVNEQYF.

This rearrangement joins TRBV4-1 to TRBJ1-2; D unclear. The CDR3 sequence is 16 residues long. The V end was cut by 1 base, the J end by 3 bases, with 15 bases between. From germline, CDR1 is MGHRA and CDR2 YSYEKL. CDR3 sequence: CASSQGRGMRDYGYTF. DNA of the CDR3: TGCGCCAGCAGCCAAGGTAGAGGGATGAGAGACTATGGCTACACCTTC.